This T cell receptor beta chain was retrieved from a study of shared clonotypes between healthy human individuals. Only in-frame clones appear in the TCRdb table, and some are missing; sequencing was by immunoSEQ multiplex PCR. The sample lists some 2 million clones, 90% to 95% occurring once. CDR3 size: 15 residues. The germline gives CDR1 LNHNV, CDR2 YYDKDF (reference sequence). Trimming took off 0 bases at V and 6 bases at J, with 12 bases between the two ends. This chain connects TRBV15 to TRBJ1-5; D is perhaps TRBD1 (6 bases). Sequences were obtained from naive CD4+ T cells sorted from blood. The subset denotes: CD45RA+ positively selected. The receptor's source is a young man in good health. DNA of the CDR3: TGTGCCACCAGCAGAGATACGGGGGCGGCTCAGCCCCAGCATTTT. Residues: CATSRDTGAAQPQHF.